The 8 T cell receptor beta chains in this list originate from one sample, sequenced in a study of cytomegalovirus exposure and HLA in healthy donors. Primers for the PCR totalled 60 Vbeta and 13 Jbeta. This table comes from immunoSEQ multiplex PCR, and its TCRdb copy is limited to in-frame clones, with some not included. The sample contains 150,000 to 200,000 clones, under 85% of which appear only once. The specimen sequenced was PBMCs. The receptors were sampled from a woman in her twenties or thirties in good health and CMV-seronegative.

J is TRBJ2-2 and V is TRBV7-3, with D uncertain. The CDR3 extends over 18 amino acids. Germline V gene data show CDR1 as SGHTA and CDR2 as FQGTGA. V lost 1 base to trimming and J lost 2 bases, with 17 bases between them. The CDR3 DNA sequence: TGTGCCAGCAGCTTAATCCCCCCCAGGATTACAAACACCGGGGAGCTGTTTTTT. It codes for CASSLIPPRITNTGELFF.

V and J are TRBV6-4 and TRBJ2-7; 14 positions agree with TRBD2. Per germline, CDR1 MRHNA and CDR2 SNTAGT. CDR3 length: 18 residues. The V gene end was trimmed by 7 bases and the J gene end by 6 bases; junction bases not matched to a gene: 17. The DNA of the CDR3 is TGTGCCAGCACCGGGACTAGCGGGAGTCTGTCTTCTTCCATCGAGCAGTACTTC. Its protein is CASTGTSGSLSSSIEQYF.

The gene calls are TRBV5-1 and TRBJ1-1; possibly TRBD1 for D (5 bases). This CDR3 spans 12 amino acids. Germline CDR1 reads SGHRS; CDR2 reads YFSETQ. The V end was cut by 2 bases, the J end by 5 bases, with 7 bases between. The CDR3 coding sequence is TGCGCCAGCAGCTTCCAGGGTACTGAAGCTTTCTTT. This gives the protein CASSFQGTEAFF. The full variable domain, rest sourced from reference TRBV5-1 and TRBJ1-1, is KAGVTQTPRYLIKTRGQQVTLSCSPISGHRSVSWYQQTPGQGLQFLFEYFSETQRNKGNFPGRFSGRQFSNSRSEMNVSTLELGDSALYLCASSFQGTEAFFGQGTRLTVV.

The chain is built from TRBV1 and TRBJ2-1; no DNA check was done on the table's D call, TRBD2. TRBV1 is a known pseudogene. The CDR3 is made up of 19 amino acids. The CDR3 sequence is CTSTPQRPRSFLSYNEQFF. The CDR3 DNA sequence: TGCACCAGCACCCCTCAGCGGCCCCGAAGCTTCCTCTCCTACAATGAGCAGTTCTTC.

The chain uses TRBV28 and TRBJ2-1; 9 bases agree with TRBD1. Germline values: CDR1 MDHEN, CDR2 SYDVKM. This CDR3 region has 15 residues. With 3 bases clipped from V and 8 bases from J, the junction kept 8 bases outside the gene matches. The CDR3 DNA reads TGTGCCAGCAGTTTTCCCGGGACAGGGACCTATGAGCAGTTCTTC. Amino acids: CASSFPGTGTYEQFF.

This clone was seen a handful of times. The chain links TRBV10-3 to TRBJ2-3, with 8 bases fitting TRBD2. The CDR3 spans 13 residues. Germline V gene data show CDR1 as ENHRY and CDR2 as SYGVKD. V lost 8 bases to trimming and J lost 1 base; unmatched junction nucleotides: 2. The CDR3 region has the DNA TGTGCCATCTCAGCGGGAGGCACAGATACGCAGTATTTT. It yields the protein CAISAGGTDTQYF.

J is TRBJ2-7 and V is TRBV27, with 7 bases identical to TRBD1. Looked up from germline, CDR1 is MNHEY and CDR2 is SMNVEV (reference sequence). The CDR3 has 16 amino acids. Trimming at V came to 1 base and at J to 4 bases, leaving 10 bases not matched to a gene. The DNA of the CDR3 is TGTGCCAGCAGTTTATGGGTTGATGGGACAGTGTACGAGCAGTACTTC. Encoded protein: CASSLWVDGTVYEQYF.

This clone has only one observation. The chain joins TRBV15 to TRBJ1-5, with D perhaps TRBD1 (5 bases). The V gene's germline CDR1 is LNHNV and CDR2 YYDKDF (reference sequence). The CDR3 runs 15 residues. V lost 0 bases to trimming and J lost 5 bases, with 11 bases between them. The DNA for the CDR3 is TGTGCCACCAGCAGAGATTGGGGGGGGGATCAGCCCCAGCATTTT. It specifies CATSRDWGGDQPQHF.